This TCR beta chain was profiled in a study of shared T cell receptors in the human thymus. Profiled with immunoSEQ multiplex PCR; TCRdb holds only in-frame clones, not every one. The sample carries just under 550,000 clones, 75% to 85% recorded once. Germline CDR1 and CDR2: SGHNT and YENEEA. The CDR3 extends over 18 amino acids. Trimming pared 3 bases from V and 0 bases from J, leaving 20 bases between. These records were also assigned to another study, of human thymus T cells. That publication notes: Thymus was obtained from resections taken during corrective heart surgery. What related research reported was that thymic repertoires overlapped highly among unrelated individuals.

The sample taken for sequencing was thymocytes. This TCR came from a boy less than two years old with a congenital heart defect. The chain employs TRBV11-3 and TRBJ1-1; weak D call: TRBD1 (5 bases). As DNA, the CDR3 is TGTGCCAGCAGCTTGGGCAGACAGACCTTTATCATGAACACTGAAGCTTTCTTT. It is translated as CASSLGRQTFIMNTEAFF.